The rows below give T cell receptor beta chains drawn from one sample of a study of beta chain features in type 1 diabetes. TCRdb's table, derived via immunoSEQ multiplex PCR, lists solely in-frame clones and lacks some. The sample holds around 70,000 clones; about 48% are singletons and the top ten take 0.7%. Sequences were obtained from central memory CD4+ T cells from blood. The receptors were gathered from a man younger than 40 with type 1 diabetes. The CDR3 runs from the conserved cysteine through the conserved F or W. The order of the fields is clone size, V gene, J gene, D gene, CDR3 DNA, CDR3 protein. A D gene is named only where the DNA matches it firmly. Only some rows state a clone size, as once, few, many or a class for expanded clones.

clone_size: few; v_call: TRBV4-1; j_call: TRBJ2-1; d_call: .; cdr3_nt: TGCGCCAGCAGCCAAGATCAGGAATCCTACAATGAGCAGTTCTTC; cdr3_aa: CASSQDQESYNEQFF
clone_size: .; v_call: TRBV6-6; j_call: TRBJ2-7; d_call: .; cdr3_nt: TGTGCCAGCAGTGAGAGTGAAGCCTACGAGCAGTACTTC; cdr3_aa: CASSESEAYEQYF
clone_size: .; v_call: TRBV5-1; j_call: TRBJ2-3; d_call: .; cdr3_nt: TGCGCCAGCAGCTTGGGAGGTAGCCCAGATACGCAGTATTTT; cdr3_aa: CASSLGGSPDTQYF
clone_size: few; v_call: TRBV11-2; j_call: TRBJ2-1; d_call: .; cdr3_nt: TGTGCCAGCAGCTTAGGAACTCAAAATGAGCAGTTCTTC; cdr3_aa: CASSLGTQNEQFF
clone_size: .; v_call: TRBV30; j_call: TRBJ1-1; d_call: TRBD1; cdr3_nt: TGTGCCTCGGGACAGGGTGGGAACACTGAAGCTTTCTTT; cdr3_aa: CASGQGGNTEAFF
clone_size: once; v_call: TRBV30; j_call: TRBJ2-3; d_call: TRBD1; cdr3_nt: TGTGCCTGGAGCGGGACAGGGAGGGGGACAGATACGCAGTATTTT; cdr3_aa: CAWSGTGRGTDTQYF
clone_size: .; v_call: TRBV5-1; j_call: TRBJ2-3; d_call: TRBD1; cdr3_nt: TGCGCCAGCAGCTTTACAGGGGGCGCGGGAACAGATACGCAGTATTTT; cdr3_aa: CASSFTGGAGTDTQYF
clone_size: .; v_call: TRBV14; j_call: TRBJ2-5; d_call: .; cdr3_nt: TGTGCCAGCAGCCAAACCGACACCAGCCGGGAGACCCAGTACTTC; cdr3_aa: CASSQTDTSRETQYF
clone_size: few; v_call: TRBV5-1; j_call: TRBJ1-4; d_call: .; cdr3_nt: TGCGCCAGCTCCCTGATCTACGGAAAGGGGAATGAAAAACTGTTTTTT; cdr3_aa: CASSLIYGKGNEKLFF
clone_size: few; v_call: TRBV19; j_call: TRBJ2-3; d_call: TRBD1; cdr3_nt: TGTGCCAGTGGGACAGGTTCGGCAGATACGCAGTATTTT; cdr3_aa: CASGTGSADTQYF
clone_size: .; v_call: TRBV4-1; j_call: TRBJ2-3; d_call: TRBD2; cdr3_nt: TGCGCCAGCAGCTCTCTTCGACTAGCGGGGGCAGATACGCAGTATTTT; cdr3_aa: CASSSLRLAGADTQYF
clone_size: few; v_call: TRBV7-9; j_call: TRBJ2-2; d_call: TRBD2; cdr3_nt: TGTGCCAGCAGCCGCCAGTCTAGCGGGAGCCCCGGGGAGCTGTTTTTT; cdr3_aa: CASSRQSSGSPGELFF
clone_size: .; v_call: TRBV7-9; j_call: TRBJ1-1; d_call: .; cdr3_nt: TGTGCCAGCAGTCGTACCGAGTTAGAAGCTTTCTTT; cdr3_aa: CASSRTELEAFF
clone_size: .; v_call: TRBV6-6; j_call: TRBJ1-2; d_call: TRBD1; cdr3_nt: TGTGCCAGCAGTTCCTCGCCAGGGGGTAACTATGGCTACACCTTC; cdr3_aa: CASSSSPGGNYGYTF
clone_size: few; v_call: TRBV7-9; j_call: TRBJ2-7; d_call: TRBD1; cdr3_nt: TGTGCCAGCAGCCCCCGGGACAGGGGGCCCACAGGCGAGCAGTACTTC; cdr3_aa: CASSPRDRGPTGEQYF
clone_size: few; v_call: TRBV28; j_call: TRBJ2-3; d_call: TRBD2; cdr3_nt: TGTGCCAGCGTTCTAGCGGGCACAGATACGCAGTATTTT; cdr3_aa: CASVLAGTDTQYF
clone_size: few; v_call: TRBV5-1; j_call: TRBJ2-3; d_call: TRBD2; cdr3_nt: TGCGCCAGCAGATCGGGACTAGCGGGAGCGGATACGCAGTATTTT; cdr3_aa: CASRSGLAGADTQYF
clone_size: .; v_call: TRBV2; j_call: TRBJ1-3; d_call: .; cdr3_nt: TGTGCCAGCAGTGAAGTTGGAGTAAACACCATATATTTT; cdr3_aa: CASSEVGVNTIYF
clone_size: .; v_call: TRBV18; j_call: TRBJ2-7; d_call: TRBD1; cdr3_nt: TGTGCCAGCTCACCAAGGGGACAGAACTACGAGCAGTACTTC; cdr3_aa: CASSPRGQNYEQYF
clone_size: few; v_call: TRBV11-2; j_call: TRBJ2-6; d_call: TRBD1; cdr3_nt: TGTGTAACCGGGACAGGGGGCGCTGGGGCCAACGTCCTGACTTTC; cdr3_aa: CVTGTGGAGANVLTF
clone_size: .; v_call: TRBV20-1; j_call: TRBJ1-2; d_call: TRBD1; cdr3_nt: TGCAGTGCTAGGGAGGGACAGGTCGGAACCTTC; cdr3_aa: CSAREGQVGTF
clone_size: .; v_call: TRBV7-9; j_call: TRBJ1-3; d_call: TRBD1; cdr3_nt: TGTGCCAGCAGCTTAGGACAGGGATCTGGAAACACCATATATTTT; cdr3_aa: CASSLGQGSGNTIYF
clone_size: once; v_call: TRBV14; j_call: TRBJ2-5; d_call: .; cdr3_nt: TGTGCCAGCAGTCTCCTGGGACTGGTGGAGACCCAGTACTTC; cdr3_aa: CASSLLGLVETQYF
clone_size: few; v_call: TRBV7-9; j_call: TRBJ2-6; d_call: TRBD1; cdr3_nt: TGTGCCAGCAGCTCCGAGGGACAGGGAAACTCTGGGGCCAACGTCCTGACTTTC; cdr3_aa: CASSSEGQGNSGANVLTF
clone_size: few; v_call: TRBV2; j_call: TRBJ2-2; d_call: TRBD1; cdr3_nt: TGTGCCAGCAGTGGGACAGGGGGCCCCACCGGGGAGCTGTTTTTT; cdr3_aa: CASSGTGGPTGELFF
clone_size: .; v_call: TRBV6-5; j_call: TRBJ1-2; d_call: TRBD1; cdr3_nt: TGTGCCAGCAACGGCCGGGACAGCCATGGCTACACCTTC; cdr3_aa: CASNGRDSHGYTF
clone_size: .; v_call: TRBV11-2; j_call: TRBJ2-1; d_call: .; cdr3_nt: TGTGCCAGCAGCTTAGCGCAGAATGAGCAGTTCTTC; cdr3_aa: CASSLAQNEQFF
clone_size: .; v_call: TRBV6-1; j_call: TRBJ2-4; d_call: TRBD2; cdr3_nt: TGTGCCAGCAGTGAATGGGGAGGGGTGGCCAAAAACATTCAGTACTTC; cdr3_aa: CASSEWGGVAKNIQYF
clone_size: .; v_call: TRBV2; j_call: TRBJ1-5; d_call: .; cdr3_nt: TGTGCCAGCAGTGAAACGGGGTATCAGCCCCAGCATTTT; cdr3_aa: CASSETGYQPQHF
clone_size: .; v_call: TRBV27; j_call: TRBJ2-2; d_call: TRBD1; cdr3_nt: TGTGCCAGCAGTACGACGGGACAGGTACCCGGGGAGCTGTTTTTT; cdr3_aa: CASSTTGQVPGELFF
clone_size: .; v_call: TRBV19; j_call: TRBJ1-2; d_call: TRBD1; cdr3_nt: TGTGCCACTGGCCCCCTTGACAGGGAAGGCTATGGCTACACCTTC; cdr3_aa: CATGPLDREGYGYTF